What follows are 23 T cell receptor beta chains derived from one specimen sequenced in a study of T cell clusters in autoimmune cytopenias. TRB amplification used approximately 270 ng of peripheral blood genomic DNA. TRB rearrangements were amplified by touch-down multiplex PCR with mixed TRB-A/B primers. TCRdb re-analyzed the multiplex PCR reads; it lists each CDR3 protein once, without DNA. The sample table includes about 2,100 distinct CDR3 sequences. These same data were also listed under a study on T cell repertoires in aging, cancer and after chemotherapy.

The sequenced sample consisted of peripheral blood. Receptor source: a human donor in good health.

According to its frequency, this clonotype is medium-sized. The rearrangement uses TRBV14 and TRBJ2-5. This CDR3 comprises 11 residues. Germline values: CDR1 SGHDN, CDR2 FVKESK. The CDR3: CASSQEQTQYF.

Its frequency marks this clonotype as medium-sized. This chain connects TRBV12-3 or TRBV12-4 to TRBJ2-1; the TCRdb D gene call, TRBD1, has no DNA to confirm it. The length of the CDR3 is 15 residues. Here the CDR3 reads CASSLTGPGGREQFF.

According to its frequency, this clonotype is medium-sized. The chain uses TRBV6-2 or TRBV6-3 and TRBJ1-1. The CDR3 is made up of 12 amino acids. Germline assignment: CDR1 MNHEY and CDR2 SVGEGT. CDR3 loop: CASSLMNTEAFF.

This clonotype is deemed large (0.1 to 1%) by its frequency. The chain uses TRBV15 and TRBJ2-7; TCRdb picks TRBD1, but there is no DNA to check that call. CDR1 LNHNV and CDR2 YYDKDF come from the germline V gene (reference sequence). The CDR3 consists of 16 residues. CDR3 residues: CATSSRGRLYSYEQYF.

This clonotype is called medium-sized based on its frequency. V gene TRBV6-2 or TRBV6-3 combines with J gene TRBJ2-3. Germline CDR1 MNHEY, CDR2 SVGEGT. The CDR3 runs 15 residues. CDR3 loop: CASSWGGVGTDTQYF.

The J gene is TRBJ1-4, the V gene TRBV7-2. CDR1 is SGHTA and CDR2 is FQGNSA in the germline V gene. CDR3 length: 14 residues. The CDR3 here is CASSQQSANEKLFF.

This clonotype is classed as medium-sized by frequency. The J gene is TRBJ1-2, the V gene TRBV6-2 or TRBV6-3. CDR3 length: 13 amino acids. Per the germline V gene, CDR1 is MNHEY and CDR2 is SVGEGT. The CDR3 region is CASSYAANYGYTF.

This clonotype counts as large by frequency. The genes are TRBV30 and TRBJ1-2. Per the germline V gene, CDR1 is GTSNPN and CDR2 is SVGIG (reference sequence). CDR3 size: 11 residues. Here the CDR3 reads CAWSREVGYTF.

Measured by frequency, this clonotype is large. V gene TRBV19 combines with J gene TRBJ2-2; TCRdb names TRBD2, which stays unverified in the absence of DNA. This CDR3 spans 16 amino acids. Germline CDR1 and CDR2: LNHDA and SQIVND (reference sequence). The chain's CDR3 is CASSISEVTNTGELFF.

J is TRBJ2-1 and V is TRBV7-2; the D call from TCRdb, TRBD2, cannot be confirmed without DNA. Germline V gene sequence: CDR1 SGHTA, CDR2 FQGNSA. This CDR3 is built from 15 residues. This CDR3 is CASSSGLAGYNEQFF.

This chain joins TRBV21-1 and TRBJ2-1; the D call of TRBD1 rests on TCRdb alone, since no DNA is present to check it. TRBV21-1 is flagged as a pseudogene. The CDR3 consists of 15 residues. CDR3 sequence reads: CASSKAPGSYNEQFF.

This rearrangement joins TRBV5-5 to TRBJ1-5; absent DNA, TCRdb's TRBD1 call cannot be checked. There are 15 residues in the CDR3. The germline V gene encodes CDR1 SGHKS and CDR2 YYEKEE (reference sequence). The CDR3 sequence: CASSLGGAIDQPQHF.

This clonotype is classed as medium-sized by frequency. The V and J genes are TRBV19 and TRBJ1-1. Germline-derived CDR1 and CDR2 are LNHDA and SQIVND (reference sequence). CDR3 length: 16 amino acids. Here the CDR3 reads CASSTDKRAGLTEAFF. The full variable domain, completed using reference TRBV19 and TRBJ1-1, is DGGITQSPKYLFRKEGQNVTLSCEQNLNHDAMYWYRQDPGQGLRLIYYSQIVNDFQKGDIAEGYSVSREKKESFPLTVTSAQKNPTAFYLCASSTDKRAGLTEAFFGQGTRLTVV.

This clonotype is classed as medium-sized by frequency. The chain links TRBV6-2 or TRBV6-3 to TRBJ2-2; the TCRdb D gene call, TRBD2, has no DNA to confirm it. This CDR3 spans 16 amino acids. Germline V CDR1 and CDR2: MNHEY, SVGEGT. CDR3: CASRQSGTFPTGELFF.

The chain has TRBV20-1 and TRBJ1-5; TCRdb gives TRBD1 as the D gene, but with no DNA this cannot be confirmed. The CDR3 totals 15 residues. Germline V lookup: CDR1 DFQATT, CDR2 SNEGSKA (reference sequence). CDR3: CSARVGTGRNQPQHF.

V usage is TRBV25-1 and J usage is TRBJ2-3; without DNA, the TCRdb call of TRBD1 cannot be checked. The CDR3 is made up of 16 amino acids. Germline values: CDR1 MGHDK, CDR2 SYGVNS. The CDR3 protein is CASSDQPAGRTDTQYF.

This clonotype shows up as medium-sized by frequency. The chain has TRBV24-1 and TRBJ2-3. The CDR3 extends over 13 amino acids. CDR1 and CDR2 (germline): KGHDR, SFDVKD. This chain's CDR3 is CATSEPNTDTQYF.

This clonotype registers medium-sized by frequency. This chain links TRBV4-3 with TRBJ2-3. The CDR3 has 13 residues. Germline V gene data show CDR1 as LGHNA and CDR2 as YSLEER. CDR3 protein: CASSQERTDTQYF.

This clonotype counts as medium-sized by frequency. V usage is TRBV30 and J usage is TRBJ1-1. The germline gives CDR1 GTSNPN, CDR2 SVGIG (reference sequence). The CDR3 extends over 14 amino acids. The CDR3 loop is CAWSEINMNTEAFF.

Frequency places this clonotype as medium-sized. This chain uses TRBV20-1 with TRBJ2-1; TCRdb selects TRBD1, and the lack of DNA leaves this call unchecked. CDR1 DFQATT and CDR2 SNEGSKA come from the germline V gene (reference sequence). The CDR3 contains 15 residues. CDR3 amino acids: CSALTPGATYNEQFF.

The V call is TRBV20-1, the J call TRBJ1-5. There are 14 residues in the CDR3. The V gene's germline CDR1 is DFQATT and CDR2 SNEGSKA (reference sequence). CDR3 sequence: CSARMGSGNQPQHF.

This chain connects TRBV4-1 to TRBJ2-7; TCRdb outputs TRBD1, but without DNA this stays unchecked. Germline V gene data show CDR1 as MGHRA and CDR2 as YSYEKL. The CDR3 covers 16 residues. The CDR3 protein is CASSHAPGQGAYEQYF.

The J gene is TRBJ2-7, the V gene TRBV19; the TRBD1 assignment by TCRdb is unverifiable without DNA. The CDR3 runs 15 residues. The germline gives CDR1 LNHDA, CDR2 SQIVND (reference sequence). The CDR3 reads CASSIGAGTGDEQYF.